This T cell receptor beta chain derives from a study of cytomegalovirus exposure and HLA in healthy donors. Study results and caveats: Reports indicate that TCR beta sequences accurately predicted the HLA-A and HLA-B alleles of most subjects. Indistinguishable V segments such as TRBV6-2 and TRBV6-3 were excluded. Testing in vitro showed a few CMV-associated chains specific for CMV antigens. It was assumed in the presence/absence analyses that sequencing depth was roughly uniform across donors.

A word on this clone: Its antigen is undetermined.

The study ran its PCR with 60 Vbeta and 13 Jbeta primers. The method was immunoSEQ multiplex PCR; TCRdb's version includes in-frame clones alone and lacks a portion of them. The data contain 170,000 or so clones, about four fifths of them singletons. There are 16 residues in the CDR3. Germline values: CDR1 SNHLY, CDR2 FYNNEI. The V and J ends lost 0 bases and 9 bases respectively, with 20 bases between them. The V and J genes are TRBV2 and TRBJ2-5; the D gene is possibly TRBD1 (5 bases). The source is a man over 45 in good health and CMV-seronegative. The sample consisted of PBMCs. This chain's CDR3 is CASSEAFPVRVQAQYF. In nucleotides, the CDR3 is TGTGCCAGCAGTGAAGCGTTTCCTGTCAGGGTTCAGGCCCAGTACTTC.